This T cell receptor beta chain was sequenced in a study of human T cells and chemical hapten exposure. General study points: TCRs whose frequency exceeded 1 in 1000 remained the same following DPC sensitization.

For the library, individual cDNA molecules each received unique molecular identifiers. Per the original methods: Samples contained a median of 95,638 TCRs, with a range of roughly 20,000 to 690,600. TCRdb itself ran the RACE reads through MiXCR, one entry per CDR3 protein. The V and J calls, along with clone size, are taken from TCRdb and not from the paper's own processing. The sample records approximately 97,000 distinct CDR3 sequences, about 8.7% being singletons. Notes on this clonotype: Antigen unknown.

The V end was cut by 2 bases, the J end by 3 bases, with 10 bases between. CDR3 size: 14 residues. Germline V gene lookup returns CDR1 MNHNY and CDR2 SVGAGI (reference sequence). Time point indicated: healthy volunteer bleed at 2 weeks. Total RNA came from unfractionated whole blood. The source of this sequence is a female donor in good health. Some clones in this sample may be carry-over from other donors' samples. The sample consisted of whole blood. The rearrangement uses TRBV6-6 and TRBJ2-5; D is possibly TRBD2 (5 bases). CDR3 in amino acids: CASSYRTEKETQYF. Here the CDR3 DNA reads TGTGCCAGCAGTTACAGGACTGAAAAAGAGACCCAGTACTTC.